This record concerns one TCR beta chain sequence. Only in-frame clones appear in the TCRdb table, and some are missing; sequencing was by immunoSEQ multiplex PCR. Altogether around 72,000 clones are present, around 94% being singletons, with the ten largest covering 0.38%. The data originate from a study of technical replicates of blood from a few donors. Trimming pared 11 bases from V and 0 bases from J, leaving 17 bases between. CDR3 size: 14 residues. Per germline, CDR1 SNHLY and CDR2 FYNNEI. This sequence was found in a human donor in good health. Material for sequencing was T cells isolated from PBMCs. The chain couples TRBV2 to TRBJ2-7; possible D gene TRBD1, 5 bases. The CDR3 sequence: CAGSWGASSYEQYF. As DNA, the CDR3 is TGTGCCGGGTCTTGGGGCGCTAGCTCCTACGAGCAGTACTTC.